The next 25 T cell receptor beta chains were all read from a single sample in a study of T cells in Graves' hyperthyroidism and ophthalmopathy (dated by TCRdb to the late 2010s). Libraries were built with multiplex PCR. This sample was sequenced with an Illumina HiSeq 2000. The TCR beta CDR3 regions were amplified from RNA transcripts. For the first round of RT-PCR on the TCR CDR3, the HTBI primer set was used together with the Qiagen OneStep RT-PCR kit. TCRdb redid the processing of the public reads, applying fastp at Q25 and MiXCR, and retained in-frame beta chains. Duplicate CDR3 protein sequences are folded into a single record with the most common DNA and genes. Across this sample there are hundreds of thousands of distinct CDR3 sequences, with around 39% seen only once. 8.9% of the sample belongs to the ten largest clones. Sequenced material: blood. The receptors come from a man aged 18 to 29 with Graves' hyperthyroidism.

CDR3 loop: CSVGQGLWSYEQYF. CDR3 bases: TGCAGCGTTGGGCAGGGGCTATGGTCCTACGAGCAGTACTTC. The chain uses TRBV29-1 and TRBJ2-7, with TRBD1 as a possible D gene (6 bases). The V end lost 4 bases, the J end lost 1 base, and 14 bases lay between the germline ends. The CDR3 spans 14 residues. In germline, CDR1 is SQVTM, CDR2 ANQGSEA.

The chain joins TRBV29-1 to TRBJ1-4; 8 bases line up with TRBD1. From germline, CDR1 is SQVTM and CDR2 ANQGSEA. The CDR3 is made up of 13 amino acids. J was trimmed by 5 bases and V by 1 base; bases with no gene match: 0. CDR3 sequence reads: CSVEGTGNEKLFF. In DNA, the CDR3 is TGCAGCGTTGAAGGGACAGGGAATGAAAAACTGTTTTTT.

The chain couples TRBV20-1 to TRBJ2-7; no clear D gene. This CDR3 spans 14 amino acids. Trimming took 3 bases from V and 0 from J, leaving 12 bases between them. Germline V lookup: CDR1 DFQATT, CDR2 SNEGSKA (reference sequence). The chain's CDR3 is CSASGDLVSYEQYF. In nucleotides, the CDR3 is TGCAGTGCTAGTGGTGACTTAGTCTCCTACGAGCAGTACTTC.

This clonotype was detected many times. DNA of the CDR3: TGTGCCAGCTCCGGGCCTAGCAATCAGCCCCAGCATTTT. This gives the protein CASSGPSNQPQHF. This rearrangement joins TRBV25-1 to TRBJ1-5; D not resolved. The V gene's germline CDR1 is MGHDK and CDR2 SYGVNS. The length of the CDR3 is 13 residues. The germline V and J ends were trimmed by 8 bases and 0 bases, with 8 bases remaining between them.

The V gene is TRBV2, the J gene TRBJ2-7, with TRBD2 matching 8 bases. CDR3 size: 14 residues. Germline V gives CDR1 SNHLY, CDR2 FYNNEI. V was pared by 7 bases and J by 3 bases, with 8 bases of the junction left unmatched. CDR3 nucleotide sequence: TGTGCCAGCAAAGGAGCGGCGGGAGGCTACGAGCAGTACTTC. Encoded protein: CASKGAAGGYEQYF.

This clonotype was counted ten times or more. The chain combines TRBV24-1 with TRBJ2-2; the D is unclear. The CDR3 is 15 residues long. V was shortened by 2 bases and J by 2 bases, with 8 bases between the two germline ends. Germline V gives CDR1 KGHDR, CDR2 SFDVKD. The chain's CDR3 is CATSDYGQNTGELFF. The CDR3 region has the DNA TGTGCCACCAGTGATTACGGCCAAAACACCGGGGAGCTGTTTTTT.

This clonotype was seen more than once but under ten times. The V call is TRBV6-6, the J call TRBJ2-7, with 12 positions matching TRBD2. This CDR3 contains 15 residues. The V and J ends lost 0 bases and 6 bases, in that order; junction bases with no gene match: 3. Germline V gives CDR1 MNHNY, CDR2 SVGAGI (reference sequence). In DNA, the CDR3 is TGTGCCAGCAGTTACTCGACTAGCGGGGGTCCCGAGCAGTACTTC. Translation gives CASSYSTSGGPEQYF.

In this sample, this clonotype turned up many times. The chain is built from TRBV7-3 and TRBJ2-6; 8 bases agree with TRBD1. This CDR3 has 16 residues. Trimming cost V 5 bases and J 1 base; bases outside gene matches: 4. Germline CDR1 SGHTA, CDR2 FQGTGA. The CDR3 region has the DNA TGTGCCAGCAGCCCCCGGGACAGGTCTGGGGCCAACGTCCTGACTTTC. Residues: CASSPRDRSGANVLTF. Filled out from reference TRBV7-3 and TRBJ2-6, the complete variable domain reads GAGVSQTPSNKVTEKGKYVELRCDPISGHTALYWYRQSLGQGPEFLIYFQGTGAADDSGLPNDRFFAVRPEGSVSTLKIQRTERGDSAVYLCASSPRDRSGANVLTFGAGSRLTVL.

In this sample, this clonotype turned up many times. V gene TRBV15 combines with J gene TRBJ1-5, with 7 positions matching TRBD1. The CDR3 extends over 14 amino acids. CDR1 and CDR2 from the germline V gene are LNHNV and YYDKDF (reference sequence). Trimming at V came to 0 bases and at J to 4 bases, leaving 0 bases not matched to a gene. The CDR3 here is CATSREQGNQPQHF. CDR3 DNA: TGTGCCACCAGCAGAGAACAGGGGAATCAGCCCCAGCATTTT.

In this sample, this clonotype turned up many times. The chain carries TRBV10-3 and TRBJ1-1, with 9 bases lining up with TRBD1. The CDR3 runs to 16 residues. In germline, CDR1 is ENHRY, CDR2 SYGVKD. Unmatched junction bases numbered 15, after V lost 8 bases and J lost 5 bases. CDR3 sequence: CAIRTGTGLAETEAFF. For the CDR3, the DNA is TGTGCCATCCGAACCGGGACAGGGCTCGCGGAAACTGAAGCTTTCTTT.

This sequence joins TRBV29-1 and TRBJ1-1; 9 bases line up with TRBD1. The trim removed 5 bases at V and 3 bases at J, leaving 4 bases unmatched. The CDR3 is 13 residues long. Per germline, CDR1 SQVTM and CDR2 ANQGSEA. The CDR3 sequence: CSVTGGKDTEAFF. The CDR3 region has the DNA TGCAGCGTTACAGGGGGCAAGGACACTGAAGCTTTCTTT.

Concerning this clonotype itself: A single base separates this from a much larger clone, so it may be a read error. The rearrangement uses TRBV12-3 or TRBV12-4 and TRBJ1-6, with D possibly TRBD1 on 5 matching bases. V was cut by 3 bases and J by 7 bases, with 10 bases left in between. This CDR3 has 14 residues. The CDR3 is CASSLGRVNSPLHF. In DNA form, the CDR3 reads TGTGCCAGCAGTTTGGGACGGGTGAATTCACCCCTCCACTTT.

CDR3 loop: CSARVQGSNEKLFF. As DNA, the CDR3 is TGCAGTGCTAGAGTCCAGGGGTCTAATGAAAAACTGTTTTTT. The genes are TRBV20-1 and TRBJ1-4, with D possibly being TRBD1 (6 bases). This CDR3 contains 14 residues. Trimming pared 1 base from V and 3 bases from J, leaving 9 bases between. In germline, CDR1 is DFQATT, CDR2 SNEGSKA (reference sequence).

At least ten counts were recorded for this clonotype. V is TRBV9 and J is TRBJ2-7, with 8 bases matching TRBD1. The CDR3 contains 12 residues. The germline V gene has CDR1 SGDLS and CDR2 YYNGEE. Losses at the gene ends were 3 bases for V and 10 bases for J; bases not matched to a gene: 6. CDR3 amino acids: CASSAGQGLQYF. For the CDR3, the DNA is TGTGCCAGCAGCGCAGGACAGGGCCTCCAGTACTTC.

Worth noting for this clonotype: At one end, the junction sequence differs from germline, possibly due to a read error. The chain combines TRBV7-3 with TRBJ1-4, with unresolved D. This CDR3 contains 14 residues. Per germline, CDR1 SGHTA and CDR2 FQGTGA. CDR3 region: CASSRGPASEKLFF. The CDR3 nucleotides are TGCGCCAGCAGCCGAGGGCCGGCATCCGAAAAACTGTTTTTT.

Comments on this clonotype: A single base separates this from a much larger clone, so it may be a read error. The chain joins TRBV7-2 to TRBJ1-2; TRBD1 agrees at 7 bases. Trimming took 6 bases from V and 7 from J; bases not matched to a gene: 11. This CDR3 has 14 residues. Germline-derived CDR1 and CDR2 are SGHTA and FQGNSA. CDR3 nucleotide sequence: TGTGCCAGCAGTTCGGGACAGAGGATTGTTGGCTACACCTTC. This translates into CASSSGQRIVGYTF. The full variable domain, completed using reference TRBV7-2 and TRBJ1-2, is GAGVSQSPSNKVTEKGKDVELRCDPISGHTALYWYRQSLGQGLEFLIYFQGNSAPDKSGLPSDRFSAERTGGSVSTLTIQRTQQEDSAVYLCASSSGQRIVGYTFGSGTRLTVV.

This clonotype came up many times. The CDR3 nucleotides are TGCGCCAGCAGCTTACCCGGGCAGTCGTCTTACACCTTC. It codes for CASSLPGQSSYTF. The rearrangement uses TRBV5-1 and TRBJ1-2; D uncertain. The CDR3 covers 13 residues. CDR1 SGHRS and CDR2 YFSETQ come from the germline V gene. V was pared by 2 bases and J by 11 bases, with 16 bases between.

V and J are TRBV9 and TRBJ1-2; D is uncertain. The CDR3 runs to 13 residues. Germline CDR1 reads SGDLS; CDR2 reads YYNGEE. V was trimmed by 7 bases and J by 3 bases, leaving 13 bases between them. The CDR3 loop reads CASGLGNYYGYTF. The DNA of the CDR3 is TGTGCCAGCGGGCTGGGAAATTACTATGGCTACACCTTC.

Turning to this clonotype: A read error may produce the germline difference seen at one junction end. CDR3 bases: TGTGCCAGCAGGCCGGACAGGGTGGGGCGTGAAAGACTGTTTTTT. This gives the protein CASRPDRVGRERLFF. This chain connects TRBV2 to TRBJ1-4; 8 bases fit TRBD1. Per the germline V gene, CDR1 is SNHLY and CDR2 is FYNNEI. The CDR3 is made up of 15 amino acids. Supplemented by reference TRBV2 and TRBJ1-4, the full variable domain reads EPEVTQTPSHQVTQMGQEVILRCVPISNHLYFYWYRQILGQKVEFLVSFYNNEISEKSEIFDDQFSVERPDGSNFTLKIRSTKLEDSAMYFCASRPDRVGRERLFFGSGTQLSVL.

The chain links TRBV29-1 to TRBJ2-7; the match to TRBD1 covers 10 bases. Germline V gene lookup returns CDR1 SQVTM and CDR2 ANQGSEA. The junction had 9 bases not matched to a gene; V was cut back by 6 bases and J by 4 bases. The CDR3 runs to 14 residues. CDR3 loop: CSVALGDRGYEQYF. In DNA, the CDR3 is TGCAGCGTAGCCCTCGGGGACAGGGGTTACGAGCAGTACTTC.

This clonotype was detected many times. The chain combines TRBV10-3 with TRBJ1-2; D call uncertain. Trimming cost V 4 bases and J 4 bases, with 10 bases left between them. The CDR3 has 13 residues. CDR1 and CDR2 from the germline V gene are ENHRY and SYGVKD. For the CDR3, the DNA is TGTGCCATCAGTGGGACTGACCGCTATGGCTACACCTTC. Its protein is CAISGTDRYGYTF.

This clonotype appeared many times. V and J are TRBV7-2 and TRBJ1-2; the D gene is possibly TRBD1 (6 bases). Germline V CDR1 and CDR2: SGHTA, FQGNSA. The CDR3 covers 14 residues. V was clipped by 5 bases and J by 6 bases, with 16 bases between them. The CDR3 is CASSQLGGWDGYTF. In DNA form, the CDR3 reads TGTGCCAGCAGCCAGCTGGGGGGCTGGGATGGCTACACCTTC.

This chain joins TRBV6-5 and TRBJ2-7; D uncertain. The V end was cut by 2 bases, the J end by 2 bases, with 16 bases between. Germline values: CDR1 MNHEY, CDR2 SVGAGI. This CDR3 region has 16 residues. CDR3 bases: TGTGCCAGCAGTTACCCTACCGGGTTCGAGGCCTACGAGCAGTACTTC. As protein: CASSYPTGFEAYEQYF.

The chain is built from TRBV24-1 and TRBJ2-2; tentatively, D is TRBD1 (5 bases). Germline V gene sequence: CDR1 KGHDR, CDR2 SFDVKD. The CDR3 covers 14 residues. The V end was cut by 1 base, the J end by 8 bases, with 10 bases between. CDR3 DNA: TGTGCCACCAGTGATTTCTCTCGGACAGGGGAGCTGTTTTTT. Protein sequence: CATSDFSRTGELFF.

This clonotype appeared many times. The chain has TRBV29-1 and TRBJ2-2, with D unclear. Germline V gene lookup returns CDR1 SQVTM and CDR2 ANQGSEA. The V end was cut by 6 bases, the J end by 2 bases, with 4 bases between. This CDR3 is 11 amino acids long. The CDR3 region has the DNA TGCAGCGTCTCAAACACCGGGGAGCTGTTTTTT. It encodes CSVSNTGELFF.